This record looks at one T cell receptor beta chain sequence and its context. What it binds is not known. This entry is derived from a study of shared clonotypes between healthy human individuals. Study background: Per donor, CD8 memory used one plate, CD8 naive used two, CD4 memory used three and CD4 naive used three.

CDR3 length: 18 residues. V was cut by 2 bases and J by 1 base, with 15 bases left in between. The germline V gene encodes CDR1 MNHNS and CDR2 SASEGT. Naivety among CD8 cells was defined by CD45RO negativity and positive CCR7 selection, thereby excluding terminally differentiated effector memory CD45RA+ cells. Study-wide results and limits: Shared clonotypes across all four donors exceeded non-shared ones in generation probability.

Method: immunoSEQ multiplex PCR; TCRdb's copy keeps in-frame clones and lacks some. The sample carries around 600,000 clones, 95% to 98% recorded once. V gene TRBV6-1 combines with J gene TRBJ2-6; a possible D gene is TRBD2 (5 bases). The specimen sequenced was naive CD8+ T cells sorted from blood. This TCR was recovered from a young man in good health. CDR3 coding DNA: TGTGCCAGCAGTGAACTCGCGGGCATCCAGTCTGGGGCCAACGTCCTGACTTTC. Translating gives CASSELAGIQSGANVLTF.